This TCR beta chain was retrieved from a study of cytomegalovirus exposure and HLA in healthy donors. Researchers ran the PCR with 60 Vbeta and 13 Jbeta primers. Original handling: Later reanalysis found roughly 80 million unique TCR beta chains, around 11 million of them shared. Profiled with immunoSEQ multiplex PCR; TCRdb holds only in-frame clones, not every one. The DNA was the basis for D and trimming; V, J and clone size are from that table. The repertoire holds 55,000 to 75,000 clones, 65% to 80% seen once, with 6.8% in the top ten. Notes on this clone: No antigen is known for it.

The CDR3 runs 12 residues. The V gene lost 8 bases and the J gene lost 4 bases, with 9 bases spanning the gap. CDR1 MNHEY and CDR2 SVGAGI come from the germline V gene. Study-level findings and limits: The number of N-insertions in an Asian-associated ancestry cluster was reportedly below the 666-donor mean in a later analysis. Analysis was carried out at a later point, and it linked a missense DCLRE1C variant to TCR beta V- and J-gene trimming.

This sequence was found in a man aged 25-45 years in good health and CMV-seropositive. This chain connects TRBV6-5 to TRBJ1-3; D possibly corresponds to TRBD1 (5 bases). The sample consisted of PBMCs. The DNA for the CDR3 is TGTGCCAGCCAGGGACTCGGAAACACCATATATTTT. Its protein is CASQGLGNTIYF.